The 12 T cell receptor beta chains below all came from one sample that was sequenced in a study of blood T cell repertoires in COVID-19 (dated by TCRdb to about 2020). Receptor amplification or capture employed the immunoSEQ multiplex PCR assay. TCRdb took over this immuneACCESS table, retaining in-frame rearrangements with V and J assigned. Such tables are incomplete; in checked studies, under half of the missing clones stem from an unresolved V gene, and the remainder is unexplained. This sample comprises about 110,000 clones, 70% to 90% of them detected only once. The ten largest account for less than 1.5% of the sample. Input material: peripheral blood. Receptors were obtained from a man in his forties with acute or convalescent COVID-19.

The chain links TRBV5-1 to TRBJ2-1, with 7 bases lining up with TRBD2. Germline V lookup: CDR1 SGHRS, CDR2 YFSETQ. This CDR3 has 15 amino acids. After removal of 5 bases from V and 5 bases from J, the junction contained 10 bases not matched to a gene. CDR3 DNA sequence: TGCGCCAGCAGGGAGGGCGGGAGAAACCACAATGAGCAGTTCTTC. Amino acid sequence: CASREGGRNHNEQFF.

This clone was detected once. The chain has TRBV27 and TRBJ1-2; D gene ambiguous. CDR3 length: 14 amino acids. Trimming pared 2 bases from V and 4 bases from J, leaving 11 bases between. CDR1 and CDR2 (germline): MNHEY, SMNVEV (reference sequence). The DNA of the CDR3 is TGTGCCAGCAGTTTAAAAGGGCGGGCCTATGGCTACACCTTC. Protein product: CASSLKGRAYGYTF.

Written as DNA, the CDR3 is TGTGCCAGCAGTTACTCGACCACTGGGGGGGGGAGGAACGAGCAGTACTTC. Translating it yields CASSYSTTGGGRNEQYF. The J gene is TRBJ2-7, the V gene TRBV6-2 or TRBV6-3; 7 bases fit TRBD2. This CDR3 comprises 17 residues. Germline trimming cut 0 bases from V and 5 bases from J; bases unmatched to any gene: 13. The germline gives CDR1 MNHEY, CDR2 SVGEGT.

This chain uses TRBV9 with TRBJ2-1, with a tentative D call TRBD2 (6 bases). In germline, CDR1 is SGDLS, CDR2 YYNGEE. The CDR3 contains 13 residues. Trimming left V 0 bases short and J 12 bases short, with 13 bases between. Written as DNA, the CDR3 is TGTGCCAGCAGCGTAGAGGGGACTGGGGGGCAGTTCTTC. It encodes CASSVEGTGGQFF.

The chain carries TRBV4-1 and TRBJ2-3; D remains unclear. Trimming took 2 bases from V and 5 from J, leaving 14 bases between them. This CDR3 comprises 15 residues. CDR1 and CDR2 (germline): MGHRA, YSYEKL. For the CDR3, the DNA is TGCGCCAGCAGCCAAACCTCATCGGTTCGAGATACGCAGTATTTT. Translation: CASSQTSSVRDTQYF.

The chain employs TRBV6-2 or TRBV6-3 and TRBJ2-5; the match to TRBD2 covers 9 bases. Germline-derived CDR1 and CDR2 are MNHEY and SVGEGT. The CDR3 contains 17 residues. V shed 6 bases, J shed 4 bases, and the junction held 15 bases outside the gene matches. The CDR3 reads CASSNGVARGGRETQYF. CDR3 DNA sequence: TGTGCCAGCAGCAACGGGGTCGCGCGGGGGGGCCGAGAGACCCAGTACTTC.

The CDR3 region has the DNA TGTGCCAGCAGCTTAGCGGTTCCGGGCACCGGGGAGCTGTTTTTT. Its translation is CASSLAVPGTGELFF. The chain joins TRBV7-8 to TRBJ2-2; D uncertain. CDR1 is SGHVS and CDR2 is FQNEAQ in the germline V gene. This CDR3 region has 15 residues. The V gene lost 0 bases and the J gene lost 4 bases, with 9 bases spanning the gap.

The rearrangement joins TRBV28 to TRBJ2-2; D not resolved. The CDR3 runs to 15 residues. Germline values: CDR1 MDHEN, CDR2 SYDVKM. The V end lost 5 bases, the J end lost 4 bases, and 14 bases lay between the germline ends. Here the CDR3 DNA reads TGTGCCAGCAGTCCAACTACGCCGGGCACCGGGGAGCTGTTTTTT. It codes for CASSPTTPGTGELFF.

The V and J genes are TRBV28 and TRBJ2-5; TRBD2 aligns across 7 bases. This CDR3 region has 14 residues. Looked up from germline, CDR1 is MDHEN and CDR2 is SYDVKM. Unmatched junction bases numbered 8, after V lost 5 bases and J lost 5 bases. CDR3 nucleotides: TGTGCCAGCAGTCTCGCGGGGGTAGGGGAGACCCAGTACTTC. Protein product: CASSLAGVGETQYF.

Regarding this clone: The sample has other DNA sequences that encode this CDR3 too. V is TRBV19 and J is TRBJ2-7; 10 bases are a match to TRBD1. The length of the CDR3 is 13 residues. The V gene's germline CDR1 is LNHDA and CDR2 SQIVND (reference sequence). Unmatched junction bases numbered 4, after V lost 6 bases and J lost 5 bases. This CDR3 is CASSRDRGDEQYF. In DNA form, the CDR3 reads TGTGCCAGTAGCCGGGACAGGGGTGACGAGCAGTACTTC.

This chain uses TRBV6-5 with TRBJ2-7; TRBD1 aligns across 7 bases. Germline V lookup: CDR1 MNHEY, CDR2 SVGAGI. The V and J ends lost 0 bases and 5 bases, in that order; junction bases with no gene match: 7. The CDR3 spans 15 residues. The CDR3 DNA reads TGTGCCAGCAGTTACTCGAACAGGGGATACCACGAGCAGTACTTC. Protein product: CASSYSNRGYHEQYF.

This chain links TRBV19 with TRBJ1-2; D remains ambiguous. Germline V CDR1 and CDR2: LNHDA, SQIVND (reference sequence). The CDR3 is made up of 13 amino acids. Trimming cost V 4 bases and J 6 bases, with 12 bases left between them. The CDR3 region has the DNA TGTGCCAGTAGTAGGTCGAGGGAAGATGGCTACACCTTC. It codes for CASSRSREDGYTF.